The 18 T cell receptor beta chains presented below share a single source sample, sequenced in a study of blood T cell repertoires in COVID-19. Sequencing used immunoSEQ multiplex PCR; TCRdb keeps in-frame clones, though not all of them. The repertoire holds some 180,000 clones, with more than 70% as singletons. Sequencing was done on a sample of peripheral blood. The receptors stem from a woman in her sixties with acute or convalescent COVID-19.

The rearrangement uses TRBV9 and TRBJ2-1; the match to TRBD2 covers 10 bases. Trimming at V came to 3 bases and at J to 5 bases, leaving 2 bases not matched to a gene. From germline, CDR1 is SGDLS and CDR2 YYNGEE. The CDR3 spans 14 residues. The CDR3 region is CASSAGLANNEQFF. CDR3 DNA: TGTGCCAGCAGCGCGGGACTAGCGAACAATGAGCAGTTCTTC.

The chain uses TRBV7-6 and TRBJ2-2; 15 nucleotides agree with TRBD2. V lost 4 bases and J lost 6; bases outside the gene matches: 9. The germline V gene has CDR1 SGHVS and CDR2 FNYEAQ. The CDR3 loop spans 18 amino acids. The CDR3 DNA follows: TGTGCCAGCAGCTCCGGACTAGCGGGAGGGCCTTGGTCCGGGGAGCTGTTTTTT. Amino acids: CASSSGLAGGPWSGELFF.

The gene calls are TRBV28 and TRBJ1-2; 7 bases line up with TRBD1. With V trimmed by 6 bases and J by 6 bases, 10 bases remained unmatched. There are 14 residues in the CDR3. Germline CDR1 reads MDHEN; CDR2 reads SYDVKM. The CDR3 spells CASRRSRGRNGYTF. CDR3 DNA sequence: TGTGCCAGCAGGCGATCCAGGGGGAGGAATGGCTACACCTTC.

This chain connects TRBV9 to TRBJ2-2, with TRBD2 identical over 9 bases. The junction had 5 bases not matched to a gene; V was cut back by 1 base and J by 7 bases. Germline V gene data show CDR1 as SGDLS and CDR2 as YYNGEE. The CDR3 sequence is 15 residues long. CDR3: CASSVIAGAGGELFF. The CDR3 nucleotides read TGTGCCAGCAGCGTAATAGCGGGAGCCGGCGGGGAGCTGTTTTTT.

This rearrangement joins TRBV19 to TRBJ2-1, with 14 positions matching TRBD2. Germline lookup yields CDR1 LNHDA and CDR2 SQIVND (reference sequence). The CDR3 totals 17 residues. V trimming: 5 bases; J trimming: 8 bases; junction bases outside the gene matches: 11. In nucleotides, the CDR3 is TGTGCCAGTAGTCCCACCCGGGGACTAGCGGGAGATGATGAGCAGTTCTTC. This translates into CASSPTRGLAGDDEQFF. The full variable domain, with the rest looked up from reference TRBV19 and TRBJ2-1, is DGGITQSPKYLFRKEGQNVTLSCEQNLNHDAMYWYRQDPGQGLRLIYYSQIVNDFQKGDIAEGYSVSREKKESFPLTVTSAQKNPTAFYLCASSPTRGLAGDDEQFFGPGTRLTVL.

The chain has TRBV6-6 and TRBJ2-2, with a weak D call TRBD2 (6 bases). Between the trimmed V and J ends, which lost 5 bases and 7 bases, there was a span of 11 bases. Germline loops: CDR1 MNHNY, CDR2 SVGAGI (reference sequence). CDR3 length equals 13 residues. As DNA, the CDR3 is TGTGCCAGCAGTGGGACTGGGGGCGGGGAGCTGTTTTTT. Translated, it gives CASSGTGGGELFF.

This chain uses TRBV19 with TRBJ1-2; 8 bases agree with TRBD1. This CDR3 has 15 residues. V dropped 5 bases and J dropped 4; count of bases not matched to a gene: 9. Germline V gene sequence: CDR1 LNHDA, CDR2 SQIVND (reference sequence). CDR3 amino acids: CASSERGQELYGYTF. CDR3 coding DNA: TGTGCCAGTAGTGAGCGGGGACAGGAACTCTATGGCTACACCTTC.

V usage is TRBV29-1 and J usage is TRBJ2-2, with D possibly TRBD1 on 5 matching bases. This CDR3 is built from 12 residues. V gave up 6 bases and J gave up 1 base, with 6 bases separating them. Germline loops: CDR1 SQVTM, CDR2 ANQGSEA. In DNA form, the CDR3 reads TGCAGCGTCGGACAGAACACCGGGGAGCTGTTTTTT. Its protein is CSVGQNTGELFF.

The gene calls are TRBV7-8 and TRBJ2-7; 7 bases align to TRBD2. J lost 6 bases, V lost 3 bases, and 5 bases had no gene match. This CDR3 spans 13 amino acids. Germline CDR1 SGHVS, CDR2 FQNEAQ. The CDR3 sequence: CASSFQRDREQYV. The DNA of the CDR3 is TGTGCCAGCAGCTTCCAGCGGGATCGCGAGCAGTACGTC.

V gene TRBV19 combines with J gene TRBJ2-2; 7 bases are a match to TRBD2. The germline CDR1 and CDR2 sequences are LNHDA and SQIVND (reference sequence). Losses at the gene ends were 5 bases for V and 4 bases for J; bases not matched to a gene: 4. The CDR3 consists of 14 residues. This CDR3 reads CASSSPGGTGELFF. CDR3 bases: TGTGCCAGTAGTTCCCCGGGGGGCACCGGGGAGCTGTTTTTT.

The CDR3 DNA follows: TGTGCCAGCAGCAAGGGACAATATGGCTACACCTTC. It encodes CASSKGQYGYTF. The gene calls are TRBV9 and TRBJ1-2; D is perhaps TRBD1 (6 bases). The CDR3 loop spans 12 amino acids. Trimming took 4 bases from V and 5 from J, leaving 9 bases between them. Germline V gene sequence: CDR1 SGDLS, CDR2 YYNGEE.

This clone was counted a few times. The V and J genes are TRBV5-1 and TRBJ1-1; the D gene is possibly TRBD1 (6 bases). The CDR3 extends over 15 amino acids. Germline CDR1 reads SGHRS; CDR2 reads YFSETQ. The germline V and J ends were trimmed by 0 bases and 6 bases, with 15 bases remaining between them. Here the CDR3 DNA reads TGCGCCAGCAGCTTGGGGTCGGGGGGCCGGGCTGAAGCTTTCTTT. Protein product: CASSLGSGGRAEAFF.

The genes are TRBV5-1 and TRBJ1-1; no clear D. The V and J ends lost 0 bases and 1 base respectively, with 7 bases between them. CDR3 length: 14 amino acids. The germline V gene encodes CDR1 SGHRS and CDR2 YFSETQ. The CDR3 DNA follows: TGCGCCAGCAGCTTGGGGGCTAAGAACACTGAAGCTTTCTTT. Translating gives CASSLGAKNTEAFF. Together with reference TRBV5-1 and TRBJ1-1, the CDR3 gives the full variable domain: KAGVTQTPRYLIKTRGQQVTLSCSPISGHRSVSWYQQTPGQGLQFLFEYFSETQRNKGNFPGRFSGRQFSNSRSEMNVSTLELGDSALYLCASSLGAKNTEAFFGQGTRLTVV.

The gene calls are TRBV19 and TRBJ2-3; 8 bases are shared with TRBD2. J gave up 4 bases and V 3 bases, and 3 bases lay outside the gene matches. The germline gives CDR1 LNHDA, CDR2 SQIVND (reference sequence). The CDR3 spans 14 residues. As DNA, the CDR3 is TGTGCCAGTAGTATCAGCGGGAGAGCAGATACGCAGTATTTT. It specifies CASSISGRADTQYF. Full variable domain (rest looked up from reference TRBV19 and TRBJ2-3): DGGITQSPKYLFRKEGQNVTLSCEQNLNHDAMYWYRQDPGQGLRLIYYSQIVNDFQKGDIAEGYSVSREKKESFPLTVTSAQKNPTAFYLCASSISGRADTQYFGPGTRLTVL.

The chain has TRBV5-6 and TRBJ2-7; 7 nucleotides agree with TRBD2. J was trimmed by 2 bases and V by 2 bases; bases with no gene match: 4. The germline V gene has CDR1 SGHDT and CDR2 YYEEEE. The CDR3 extends over 14 amino acids. CDR3: CASSLGGRAYEQYV. CDR3 coding DNA: TGTGCCAGCAGCTTAGGTGGGAGGGCCTACGAGCAGTACGTC.

The CDR3 DNA sequence: TGTGCCAGCAGCCAGACAGGGTTGGACAACACCGGGGAGCTGTTTTTT. It specifies CASSQTGLDNTGELFF. The rearrangement uses TRBV5-6 and TRBJ2-2, with 7 bases identical to TRBD1. Germline CDR1 reads SGHDT; CDR2 reads YYEEEE. J gave up 2 bases and V 4 bases, and 8 bases lay outside the gene matches. This CDR3 region has 16 residues.

In its sample, this clone was seen a few times. The chain has TRBV29-1 and TRBJ1-1; a possible D gene is TRBD1 (6 bases). The CDR3 runs to 13 residues. The germline CDR1 and CDR2 sequences are SQVTM and ANQGSEA. Trimming shortened V by 4 bases and J by 1 base, and 10 bases separated the two germline ends. CDR3 amino acids: CSVVVDRNTEAFF. CDR3 bases: TGCAGCGTTGTAGTGGACAGGAACACTGAAGCTTTCTTT.

The chain has TRBV6-5 and TRBJ2-2; 9 nucleotides line up with TRBD1. After removal of 6 bases from V and 6 bases from J, the junction contained 5 bases not matched to a gene. CDR1 and CDR2 from the germline V gene are MNHEY and SVGAGI. There are 14 residues in the CDR3. CDR3: CASRDRGRAGELFF. The CDR3 coding sequence is TGTGCCAGCAGGGACAGGGGAAGGGCCGGGGAGCTGTTTTTT.